Following are 24 T cell receptor beta chains from one sample sequenced in a study of Graves' ophthalmopathy and Graves' hyperthyroidism. The sequenced template was RNA, covering the TCR beta CDR3 region. Following a first-round RT-PCR that used HTBI primers, a second-round multiplex PCR was carried out. MiXCR, run by TCRdb on the multiplex PCR reads, gives a single entry per CDR3 protein. This table holds some 400,000 distinct CDR3 sequences, approximately 16% found once. What was sequenced was peripheral blood. The receptor set was obtained from a woman under 30 with Graves' ophthalmopathy.

This clonotype was seen at least ten times. The chain uses TRBV7-2 and TRBJ2-3; TRBD2 matches at 10 bases. The CDR3 extends over 15 amino acids. In germline, CDR1 is SGHTA, CDR2 FQGNSA. The ends lost 5 bases at V and 4 bases at J; junction bases unmatched: 6. In DNA, the CDR3 is TGTGCCAGCAGCCCTAGCGGGAGTTTCGCAGATACGCAGTATTTT. Translating gives CASSPSGSFADTQYF.

The rearrangement uses TRBV5-1 and TRBJ1-3, with no clear D. The CDR3 sequence is 15 residues long. Trimming took off 2 bases at V and 2 bases at J, with 11 bases between the two ends. Germline CDR1 is SGHRS and CDR2 is YFSETQ. CDR3 sequence: CASSFESNPGNTIYF. The CDR3 DNA reads as TGCGCCAGCAGCTTTGAGTCGAACCCTGGAAACACCATATATTTT.

This clonotype was found many times. The genes are TRBV27 and TRBJ1-1, with D unresolved. Germline V CDR1 and CDR2: MNHEY, SMNVEV (reference sequence). This CDR3 is 13 amino acids long. Trimming shortened V by 4 bases and J by 1 base, and 7 bases separated the two germline ends. CDR3 sequence (DNA): TGTGCCAGCAGTTGGACTTCGAACACTGAAGCTTTCTTT. Translated: CASSWTSNTEAFF.

This clonotype showed up many times. The V and J genes are TRBV19 and TRBJ2-7, with D hard to call. This CDR3 contains 11 residues. Germline CDR1 LNHDA, CDR2 SQIVND (reference sequence). V lost 10 bases and J lost 1, with 8 bases in between. CDR3 in amino acids: CATTDSYEQYF. The CDR3 region has the DNA TGTGCCACAACAGATTCCTACGAGCAGTACTTC. The full variable domain, in which reference TRBV19 and TRBJ2-7 provide the parts outside the CDR3, is DGGITQSPKYLFRKEGQNVTLSCEQNLNHDAMYWYRQDPGQGLRLIYYSQIVNDFQKGDIAEGYSVSREKKESFPLTVTSAQKNPTAFYLCATTDSYEQYFGPGTRLTVT.

This clonotype was detected a few times. V and J are TRBV5-8 and TRBJ2-5; D is tentatively TRBD1 or TRBD2 (7 bases each). There are 16 residues in the CDR3. V shed 0 bases and J shed 0 bases, with 12 bases lying between them. Per the germline V gene, CDR1 is SGHTS and CDR2 is YDEGEE. CDR3 in DNA: TGTGCCAGCAGCTTGGGGGAGGGGGCGGACCAAGAGACCCAGTACTTC. Protein: CASSLGEGADQETQYF.

The sample holds many counts of this clonotype. V and J are TRBV11-2 and TRBJ2-7; D is ambiguous. The CDR3 covers 16 residues. In germline, CDR1 is SGHAT, CDR2 FQNNGV. Trimming took off 0 bases at V and 1 base at J, with 13 bases between the two ends. The chain's CDR3 is CASSLDPGLSSYEQYF. The CDR3 bases are TGTGCCAGCAGCTTAGATCCGGGCTTATCTTCCTACGAGCAGTACTTC.

This chain links TRBV12-3 or TRBV12-4 with TRBJ2-2, with D possibly being TRBD2 (5 bases). This CDR3 region has 15 residues. Trimming took 3 bases from V and 1 from J, leaving 9 bases between them. CDR3 in amino acids: CASSFLRENTGELFF. Here the CDR3 DNA reads TGTGCCAGCAGTTTTTTGAGGGAGAACACCGGGGAGCTGTTTTTT.

V usage is TRBV28 and J usage is TRBJ2-7; a weak D match, TRBD2 (6 bases). Trimming cost V 5 bases and J 5 bases, with 13 bases left between them. Germline CDR1 and CDR2: MDHEN and SYDVKM. The CDR3 has 13 residues. The CDR3 protein is CASSRGGEHEQYF. The CDR3 bases are TGTGCCAGCAGTAGGGGCGGGGAGCACGAGCAGTACTTC.

There are many counts of this clonotype. V gene TRBV20-1 combines with J gene TRBJ1-1; the D is unclear. This CDR3 has 11 residues. Looked up from germline, CDR1 is DFQATT and CDR2 is SNEGSKA (reference sequence). V dropped 2 bases and J dropped 1 base, with 2 bases sitting between them. CDR3 loop: CSARRNTEAFF. As DNA, the CDR3 is TGCAGTGCTAGACGGAACACTGAAGCTTTCTTT.

The sample holds many counts of this clonotype. The CDR3 is CASSLWASGTLYYEQYF. DNA for the CDR3: TGCGCCAGCAGCTTGTGGGCTTCCGGGACTCTTTACTACGAGCAGTACTTC. J is TRBJ2-7 and V is TRBV5-1; weak D call: TRBD2 (6 bases). The CDR3 is made up of 17 amino acids. Germline loops: CDR1 SGHRS, CDR2 YFSETQ. V lost 1 base and J lost 3, with 20 bases in between.

This clonotype was counted ten times or more. V usage is TRBV6-5 and J usage is TRBJ2-4; D possibly matches TRBD1 or TRBD2 (6 bases each). With 6 bases removed from V and 0 bases from J, the gap between germline ends came to 15 bases. The CDR3 extends over 16 amino acids. Per the germline V gene, CDR1 is MNHEY and CDR2 is SVGAGI. The CDR3 nucleotides read TGTGCCAGCAGCTCAACAGGGACTCTAGCCAAAAACATTCAGTACTTC. As protein: CASSSTGTLAKNIQYF.

This clonotype was observed at least ten times. This chain links TRBV6-5 with TRBJ2-7; 13 bases are a match to TRBD2. The CDR3 totals 16 residues. Losses at the gene ends were 6 bases for V and 3 bases for J; bases not matched to a gene: 8. Per the germline V gene, CDR1 is MNHEY and CDR2 is SVGAGI. The CDR3 DNA reads as TGTGCCAGCAGCCCTAGGACTAGCGGGAGAGGCTACGAGCAGTACTTC. The encoded protein is CASSPRTSGRGYEQYF.

At least ten counts were recorded for this clonotype. The rearrangement links TRBV18 to TRBJ1-1; D unclear. From germline, CDR1 is KGHSH and CDR2 LQKENI. The V and J ends lost 2 bases and 5 bases respectively, with 15 bases between them. The CDR3 loop spans 15 amino acids. This CDR3 reads CASSPDSTAATEAFF. The CDR3 nucleotides are TGTGCCAGCTCACCAGATTCGACGGCGGCGACTGAAGCTTTCTTT.

This chain uses TRBV28 with TRBJ2-7; D gene ambiguous. V dropped 1 base and J dropped 7 bases, with 5 bases sitting between them. The germline V gene has CDR1 MDHEN and CDR2 SYDVKM. This CDR3 contains 11 residues. In nucleotides, the CDR3 is TGTGCCAGCAGTTTATTCAGAGAGCAGTACTTC. Its protein product is CASSLFREQYF.

This clonotype showed up many times. The rearrangement joins TRBV6-5 to TRBJ1-5, with TRBD1 as a possible D gene (6 bases). The germline gives CDR1 MNHEY, CDR2 SVGAGI. The CDR3 is made up of 14 amino acids. The V gene lost 4 bases and the J gene lost 5 bases, with 12 bases spanning the gap. The CDR3 protein is CASSSQGLHQPQHF. Written as DNA, the CDR3 is TGTGCCAGCAGTTCACAGGGTCTGCATCAGCCCCAGCATTTT.

This clonotype was detected ten times or more. The chain combines TRBV3-1 with TRBJ2-7; D remains unclear. CDR3 length equals 13 residues. The germline V and J ends were trimmed by 1 base and 2 bases, with 6 bases remaining between them. Looked up from germline, CDR1 is LGHDT and CDR2 is YNNKEL (reference sequence). The CDR3 nucleotides read TGTGCCAGCAGCCAAGCAGGACCCTACGAGCAGTACTTC. Translation: CASSQAGPYEQYF.

This clonotype has a count of ten or more. The rearrangement joins TRBV30 to TRBJ1-5; no clear D. Germline V lookup: CDR1 GTSNPN, CDR2 SVGIG (reference sequence). The ends were cut back, 1 base at V and 0 bases at J, with 13 bases in the middle. This CDR3 is built from 16 residues. The CDR3 region has the DNA TGTGCCTGGAGTGGAGGGCTGTCACATAGCAATCAGCCCCAGCATTTT. Its translation: CAWSGGLSHSNQPQHF.

V and J are TRBV30 and TRBJ2-2, with 11 bases identical to TRBD1. V shed 8 bases and J 2 bases; nucleotides not matched to a gene: 4. The CDR3 sequence is 14 residues long. CDR1 and CDR2 (germline): GTSNPN, SVGIG (reference sequence). CDR3 coding DNA: TGTGCCGGGGACAGGGGGGGAAACACCGGGGAGCTGTTTTTT. Residues: CAGDRGGNTGELFF.

This clonotype was recorded at least ten times. The V call is TRBV12-3 or TRBV12-4, the J call TRBJ1-2; D gene ambiguous. Deletions cut 6 bases from V and 0 bases from J, with 5 bases between. This CDR3 contains 12 residues. The CDR3 nucleotides read TGTGCCAGCAGCCTATCTAACTATGGCTACACCTTC. Translated: CASSLSNYGYTF.

In this sample, this clonotype turned up many times. The chain links TRBV12-3 or TRBV12-4 to TRBJ1-1; possible D gene TRBD1, 5 bases. CDR3 length equals 13 residues. Trimming cost V 5 bases and J 1 base, with 8 bases left between them. The CDR3 DNA follows: TGTGCCAGCAGTAATACAGGGAACACTGAAGCTTTCTTT. This gives the protein CASSNTGNTEAFF.

This clonotype was counted at least ten times. The chain carries TRBV7-8 and TRBJ1-1, with 9 bases fitting TRBD1. Trimming removed 8 bases from V and 2 bases from J; junction bases left unmatched: 3. This CDR3 is built from 13 residues. The germline V gene has CDR1 SGHVS and CDR2 FQNEAQ. The CDR3: CASATGGNTEAFF. The CDR3 region has the DNA TGTGCCAGCGCGACAGGGGGAAACACTGAAGCTTTCTTT. Full variable domain (remainder filled in from reference TRBV7-8 and TRBJ1-1): GAGVSQSPRYKVAKRGQDVALRCDPISGHVSLFWYQQALGQGPEFLTYFQNEAQLDKSGLPSDRFFAERPEGSVSTLKIQRTQQEDSAVYLCASATGGNTEAFFGQGTRLTVV.

This clonotype was seen at least ten times. The chain is built from TRBV5-1 and TRBJ1-1, with 8 bases identical to TRBD1. The length of the CDR3 is 15 residues. CDR1 and CDR2 (germline): SGHRS, YFSETQ. V was clipped by 2 bases and J by 6 bases; unmatched bases: 9. The CDR3 protein is CASSFPDREEAEAFF. The CDR3 nucleotides are TGCGCCAGCAGCTTCCCGGACAGGGAGGAGGCTGAAGCTTTCTTT.

This clonotype has just a few counts. The chain employs TRBV6-1 and TRBJ2-5; D unclear. V lost 4 bases to trimming and J lost 1 base, with 10 bases between them. Germline values: CDR1 MNHNS, CDR2 SASEGT. This CDR3 is 14 amino acids long. CDR3 region: CASSARWAQETQYF. Here the CDR3 DNA reads TGTGCCAGCAGTGCTAGGTGGGCCCAAGAGACCCAGTACTTC.

This clonotype was counted ten times or more. CDR3 amino acids: CASSAGGGTGLYEQYF. CDR3 nucleotides: TGTGCCAGCAGCGCGGGAGGCGGGACAGGGCTGTACGAGCAGTACTTC. The rearrangement joins TRBV9 to TRBJ2-7, with TRBD1 matching over 9 bases. V was pared by 3 bases and J by 4 bases, with 11 bases of the junction left unmatched. Per germline, CDR1 SGDLS and CDR2 YYNGEE. The CDR3 covers 16 residues.